Each of the 8 T cell receptor beta chains below was sequenced from the same sample in a study of blood T cell repertoires in COVID-19. Assay: immunoSEQ multiplex PCR; the TCRdb copy retains only in-frame clones and omits some. The table lists about 94,000 clones, roughly 84% of them singletons. Specimen: peripheral blood. The source is a man between 60 and 75 years old with acute or convalescent COVID-19.

This clone was observed once. The chain couples TRBV7-9 to TRBJ1-1, with D uncertain. The CDR3 has 13 amino acids. The V end lost 7 bases, the J end lost 0 bases, and 9 bases lay between the germline ends. The germline V gene has CDR1 SEHNR and CDR2 FQNEAQ (reference sequence). The CDR3 sequence: CASIFTVNTEAFF. As DNA, the CDR3 is TGTGCCAGCATCTTTACAGTGAACACTGAAGCTTTCTTT.

V gene TRBV10-3 combines with J gene TRBJ1-2, with a tentative D call TRBD1 (5 bases). Trimming left V 3 bases short and J 6 bases short, with 11 bases between. The germline gives CDR1 ENHRY, CDR2 SYGVKD. CDR3 length equals 13 residues. The CDR3 nucleotides are TGTGCCATCAGTGACAGGGTATCTGATGGCTACACCTTC. Translated: CAISDRVSDGYTF.

This clone was seen only once. This chain connects TRBV13 to TRBJ1-1; D unresolved. This CDR3 is 12 amino acids long. The germline V and J ends were trimmed by 0 bases and 6 bases, with 5 bases remaining between them. Germline values: CDR1 PRHDT, CDR2 FYEKMQ (reference sequence). The CDR3 protein is CASSLGRAEAFF. The CDR3 DNA reads TGTGCCAGCAGCTTAGGCCGGGCTGAAGCTTTCTTT. Variable domain in full (rest from reference TRBV13 and TRBJ1-1): AAGVIQSPRHLIKEKRETATLKCYPIPRHDTVYWYQQGPGQDPQFLISFYEKMQSDKGSIPDRFSAQQFSDYHSELNMSSLELGDSALYFCASSLGRAEAFFGQGTRLTVV.

CDR3 protein: CASSFTQGGSDYGYTF. The CDR3 region has the DNA TGTGCCAGCAGCTTTACCCAAGGGGGAAGCGACTATGGCTACACCTTC. The gene calls are TRBV11-3 and TRBJ1-2; a possible D gene is TRBD1 (6 bases). The V gene's germline CDR1 is SGHNT and CDR2 YENEEA. CDR3 size: 16 residues. V was pared by 3 bases and J by 3 bases, with 17 bases between.

The V gene is TRBV5-4, the J gene TRBJ2-5; possible D gene TRBD2, 5 bases. This CDR3 is 13 amino acids long. Trimming pared 0 bases from V and 8 bases from J, leaving 11 bases between. Germline loops: CDR1 SGHNT, CDR2 YYREEE (reference sequence). The CDR3 protein is CASSLGGVGTQYF. The CDR3 region has the DNA TGTGCCAGCAGCTTGGGGGGAGTAGGCACCCAGTACTTC.

The genes are TRBV13 and TRBJ2-2; TRBD1 aligns across 8 bases. Germline values: CDR1 PRHDT, CDR2 FYEKMQ (reference sequence). The CDR3 contains 15 residues. The V gene end was trimmed by 4 bases and the J gene end by 7 bases; junction bases not matched to a gene: 8. This CDR3 is CASSYRTGKNGELFF. DNA of the CDR3: TGTGCCAGCAGCTATAGGACAGGGAAGAACGGGGAGCTGTTTTTT.

This sequence joins TRBV18 and TRBJ1-5, with a possible D match to TRBD1 (5 bases). Germline V lookup: CDR1 KGHSH, CDR2 LQKENI. The CDR3 extends over 17 amino acids. Trimming removed 3 bases at V and 6 bases at J, with 21 bases between. The DNA for the CDR3 is TGTGCCAGCTCACCGCCTGCCGGGACGGGAGGCAGTCAGCCCCAGCATTTT. This sequence encodes CASSPPAGTGGSQPQHF.

This chain uses TRBV5-6 with TRBJ1-1; perhaps TRBD1 as D (5 bases). V dropped 4 bases and J dropped 1 base, with 20 bases sitting between them. Germline values: CDR1 SGHDT, CDR2 YYEEEE. The CDR3 is 17 residues long. The CDR3 DNA reads as TGTGCCAGCAGCGGAGGGACGCGTCAAACCCAGAACACTGAAGCTTTCTTT. Translation: CASSGGTRQTQNTEAFF.